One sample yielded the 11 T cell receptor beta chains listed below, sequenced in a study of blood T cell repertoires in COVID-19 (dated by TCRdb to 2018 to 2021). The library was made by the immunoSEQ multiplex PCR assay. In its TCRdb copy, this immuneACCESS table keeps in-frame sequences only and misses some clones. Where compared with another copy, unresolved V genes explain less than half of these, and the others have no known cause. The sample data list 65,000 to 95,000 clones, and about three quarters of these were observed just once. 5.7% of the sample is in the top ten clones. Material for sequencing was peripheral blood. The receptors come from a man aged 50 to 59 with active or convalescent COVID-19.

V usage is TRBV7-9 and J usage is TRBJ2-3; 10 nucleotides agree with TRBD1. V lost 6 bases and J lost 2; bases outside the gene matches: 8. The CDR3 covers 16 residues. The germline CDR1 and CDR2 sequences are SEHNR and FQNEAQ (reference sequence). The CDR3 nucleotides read TGTGCCAGCAGAGCTCGGACAGGGGGATACACAGATACGCAGTATTTT. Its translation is CASRARTGGYTDTQYF. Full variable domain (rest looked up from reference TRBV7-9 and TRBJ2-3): DTGVSQNPRHKITKRGQNVTFRCDPISEHNRLYWYRQTLGQGPEFLTYFQNEAQLEKSRLLSDRFSAERPKGSFSTLEIQRTEQGDSAMYLCASRARTGGYTDTQYFGPGTRLTVL.

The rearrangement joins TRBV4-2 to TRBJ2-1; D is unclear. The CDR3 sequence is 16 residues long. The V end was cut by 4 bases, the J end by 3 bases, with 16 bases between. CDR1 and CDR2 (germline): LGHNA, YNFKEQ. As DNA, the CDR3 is TGTGCCAGCAGCCGAGGTGGCTATCGGATCTACAATGAGCAGTTCTTC. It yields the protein CASSRGGYRIYNEQFF.

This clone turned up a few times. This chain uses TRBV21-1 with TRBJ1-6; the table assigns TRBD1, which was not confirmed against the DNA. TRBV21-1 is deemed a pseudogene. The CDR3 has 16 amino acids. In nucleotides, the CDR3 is TGTGCCAGCAGCAAAGGTGGGGACAGGGGAAATTCACCCCTCCACTTT. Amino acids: CASSKGGDRGNSPLHF.

In DNA form, the CDR3 reads TGTGCCAGCAGTCTACAGGGGGCGGAAAGGTTCTTC. The encoded protein is CASSLQGAERFF. This rearrangement joins TRBV6-5 to TRBJ2-1, with TRBD1 identical over 9 bases. The CDR3 contains 12 residues. Germline V gene lookup returns CDR1 MNHEY and CDR2 SVGAGI. V gave up 5 bases and J gave up 15 bases; unmatched junction bases: 8.

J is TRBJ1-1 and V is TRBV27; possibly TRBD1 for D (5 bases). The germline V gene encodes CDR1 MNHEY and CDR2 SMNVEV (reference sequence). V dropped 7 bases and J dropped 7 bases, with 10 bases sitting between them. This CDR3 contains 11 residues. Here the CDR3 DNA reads TGTGCCAGCAAAGACAGACGTGAAGCTTTCTTT. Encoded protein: CASKDRREAFF.

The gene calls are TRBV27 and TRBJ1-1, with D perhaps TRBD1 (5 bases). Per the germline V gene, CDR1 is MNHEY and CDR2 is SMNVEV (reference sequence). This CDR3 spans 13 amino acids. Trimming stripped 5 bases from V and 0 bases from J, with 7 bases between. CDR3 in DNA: TGTGCCAGCAGTCCCAGGGTGAACACTGAAGCTTTCTTT. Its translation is CASSPRVNTEAFF.

This CDR3 reads CASSPWGHAEAFF. For the CDR3, the DNA is TGTGCCAGCAGCCCCTGGGGGCACGCTGAAGCTTTCTTT. J is TRBJ1-1 and V is TRBV5-4; TRBD1 might be the D (6 bases). Germline lookup yields CDR1 SGHNT and CDR2 YYREEE (reference sequence). The CDR3 spans 13 residues. Trimming shortened V by 4 bases and J by 6 bases, and 13 bases separated the two germline ends.

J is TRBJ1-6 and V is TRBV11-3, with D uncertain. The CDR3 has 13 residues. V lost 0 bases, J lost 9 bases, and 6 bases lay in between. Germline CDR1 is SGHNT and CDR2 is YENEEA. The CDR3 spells CASSLDRGSPLHF. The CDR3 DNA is TGTGCCAGCAGCTTAGATAGAGGTTCACCCCTCCACTTT.

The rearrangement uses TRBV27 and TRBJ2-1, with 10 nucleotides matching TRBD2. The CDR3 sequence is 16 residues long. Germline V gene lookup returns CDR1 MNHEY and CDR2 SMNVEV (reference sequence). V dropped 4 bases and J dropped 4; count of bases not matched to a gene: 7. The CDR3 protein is CASSSVAGGLYNEQFF. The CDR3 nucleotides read TGTGCCAGCAGTTCCGTAGCGGGGGGACTTTACAATGAGCAGTTCTTC.

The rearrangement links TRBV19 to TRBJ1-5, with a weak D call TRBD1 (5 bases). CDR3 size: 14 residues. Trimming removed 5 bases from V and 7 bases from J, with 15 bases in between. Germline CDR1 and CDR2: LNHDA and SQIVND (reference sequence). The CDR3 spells CASSGRGTEQPQHF. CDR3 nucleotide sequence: TGTGCCAGTAGTGGGCGGGGGACGGAACAGCCCCAGCATTTT.

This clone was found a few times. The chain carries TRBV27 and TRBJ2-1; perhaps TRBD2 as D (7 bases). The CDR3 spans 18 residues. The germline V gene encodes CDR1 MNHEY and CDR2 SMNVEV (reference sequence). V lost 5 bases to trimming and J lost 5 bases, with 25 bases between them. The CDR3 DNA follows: TGTGCCAGCAGTGTGTTTTGGGGGGGCGACTATCTAAACAATGAGCAGTTCTTC. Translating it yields CASSVFWGGDYLNNEQFF.